This is a list of T cell receptor beta chains from one sample in a study of blood T cells in healthy people across ages. TCRdb reprocessed the 5' RACE reads with MiXCR, giving one entry per CDR3 protein. The data contain 650,000 to 1,000,000 distinct CDR3 sequences, around 36% of them seen just once; the ten biggest clones take up under 15%. Sequenced input: blood. These receptors all come from a man younger than 35 in good health. Each CDR3 is given with its conserved first and last residue. The D gene is left open where the match is weak. Size is omitted from some rows. Given values are once, few, many or a class for expanded clones.

size: .
J: TRBJ2-3
D: .
V: TRBV4-3
CDR3: CASSQEGTGIDFTDTQYF
DNA: TGCGCCAGCAGCCAAGAAGGAACAGGGATTGATTTCACAGATACGCAGTATTTT

size: .
J: TRBJ2-3
D: .
V: TRBV20-1
CDR3: CSARESRVWDTQYF
DNA: TGCAGTGCTAGAGAGTCCCGGGTCTGGGATACGCAGTATTTT

size: .
J: TRBJ1-5
D: TRBD1
V: TRBV9
CDR3: CASSASDRANQPQHF
DNA: TGTGCCAGCAGCGCTTCCGACAGGGCGAATCAGCCCCAGCATTTT

size: few
J: TRBJ2-3
D: TRBD2
V: TRBV7-2
CDR3: CASSPRGAGGDNTQYF
DNA: TGTGCCAGCAGCCCAAGGGGGGCGGGGGGGGACAATACGCAGTATTTT

size: few
J: TRBJ1-2
D: TRBD1
V: TRBV7-9
CDR3: CASDGTGNYGYTF
DNA: TGTGCCAGCGACGGGACAGGGAACTATGGCTACACCTTC

size: few
J: TRBJ1-2
D: .
V: TRBV20-1
CDR3: CSARDWENGYTF
DNA: TGCAGTGCTAGAGATTGGGAGAATGGCTACACCTTC

size: few
J: TRBJ2-1
D: TRBD1
V: TRBV29-1
CDR3: CSVKRTGEYNEQFF
DNA: TGCAGCGTAAAACGGACAGGGGAATACAATGAGCAGTTCTTC

size: .
J: TRBJ1-1
D: .
V: TRBV12-3/TRBV12-4
CDR3: CASSFQEGTAFF
DNA: TGTGCCAGCAGTTTTCAAGAAGGTACCGCTTTCTTT

size: .
J: TRBJ1-2
D: .
V: TRBV27
CDR3: CASGAPQGNICGYTF
DNA: TGTGCCAGCGGAGCTCCCCAGGGGAATATTTGTGGCTACACCTTC

size: few
J: TRBJ2-4
D: TRBD1
V: TRBV4-1
CDR3: CASSQVAQGDIQYF
DNA: TGCGCCAGCAGCCAAGTAGCTCAGGGGGACATTCAGTACTTC

size: few
J: TRBJ2-4
D: TRBD1
V: TRBV12-3/TRBV12-4
CDR3: CASSGPGQGREQYF
DNA: TGTGCCAGCAGCGGACCGGGACAGGGGCGGGAGCAGTACTTC

size: .
J: TRBJ1-1
D: TRBD1
V: TRBV29-1
CDR3: CSVDMWNRGNTEAFF
DNA: TGCAGCGTTGATATGTGGAACAGGGGGAACACTGAAGCTTTCTTT

size: .
J: TRBJ2-1
D: TRBD2
V: TRBV4-3
CDR3: CASSPRTSGLYNEQFF
DNA: TGCGCCAGCAGCCCCCGGACTAGCGGCCTTTACAATGAGCAGTTCTTC

size: few
J: TRBJ1-2
D: .
V: TRBV7-2
CDR3: CASSTASVLNYGYTF
DNA: TGTGCCAGCAGCACTGCTTCAGTCCTTAACTATGGCTACACCTTC

size: few
J: TRBJ2-7
D: TRBD2
V: TRBV3-1
CDR3: CASSQDLRGATYNEQYF
DNA: TGTGCCAGCAGCCAAGATCTGCGGGGGGCCACCTACAATGAGCAGTACTTC

size: .
J: TRBJ1-4
D: .
V: TRBV18
CDR3: CASSPPGKVGEKLFF
DNA: TGTGCCAGCTCACCACCCGGCAAGGTTGGCGAAAAACTGTTTTTT

size: .
J: TRBJ2-4
D: .
V: TRBV24-1
CDR3: CVHRETAKNIQYF
DNA: TGTGTCCACCGGGAGACAGCCAAAAACATTCAGTACTTC

size: .
J: TRBJ2-7
D: .
V: TRBV6-6
CDR3: CASSYETTYEQYF
DNA: TGTGCCAGCAGTTACGAGACGACCTACGAGCAGTACTTC

size: .
J: TRBJ2-7
D: .
V: TRBV2
CDR3: CARVQGYEQYF
DNA: TGTGCCAGGGTACAGGGCTACGAGCAGTACTTC

size: few
J: TRBJ2-5
D: .
V: TRBV7-2
CDR3: CASSHRSGTETLEQYF
DNA: TGTGCCAGCAGCCATAGAAGCGGGACAGAAACTCTGGAGCAGTACTTC

size: .
J: TRBJ2-3
D: .
V: TRBV20-1
CDR3: CSASGALALDTQYF
DNA: TGCAGTGCTAGTGGGGCGCTAGCTTTAGATACGCAGTATTTT

size: .
J: TRBJ2-2
D: .
V: TRBV5-1
CDR3: CASSLDGRAVSNTGELFF
DNA: TGCGCCAGCAGCTTGGACGGCAGGGCGGTTTCGAACACCGGGGAGCTGTTTTTT

size: few
J: TRBJ1-4
D: .
V: TRBV20-1
CDR3: CSARDRGRANEKLFF
DNA: TGCAGTGCTAGAGACAGGGGACGGGCTAATGAAAAACTGTTTTTT

size: few
J: TRBJ1-5
D: .
V: TRBV6-5
CDR3: CASSSQVNSNQPQHF
DNA: TGTGCCAGCAGTTCCCAGGTGAATAGCAATCAGCCCCAGCATTTT

size: .
J: TRBJ2-1
D: TRBD1
V: TRBV5-1
CDR3: CASSSSGQGGVNEQFF
DNA: TGCGCCAGCAGCTCGAGCGGACAGGGGGGGGTCAATGAGCAGTTCTTC

size: few
J: TRBJ2-3
D: .
V: TRBV7-9
CDR3: CASSFLLSGTDTQYF
DNA: TGTGCCAGCAGCTTTCTTTTAAGTGGCACAGATACGCAGTATTTT

size: few
J: TRBJ2-5
D: .
V: TRBV10-3
CDR3: CAISESGSQETQYF
DNA: TGTGCCATCAGTGAGTCTGGCAGCCAAGAGACCCAGTACTTC

size: .
J: TRBJ2-3
D: .
V: TRBV11-2
CDR3: CASSPLRGRTTDTQYF
DNA: TGTGCCAGCAGCCCTCTACGCGGACGGACCACAGATACGCAGTATTTT

size: .
J: TRBJ2-1
D: .
V: TRBV12-5
CDR3: CASSPPDRYEQFF
DNA: TGTGCTAGTAGTCCCCCGGACAGATACGAGCAGTTCTTC

size: few
J: TRBJ1-1
D: .
V: TRBV9
CDR3: CASSPSSTEAFF
DNA: TGTGCCAGCAGCCCCTCTTCGACTGAAGCTTTCTTT

size: .
J: TRBJ2-1
D: .
V: TRBV11-2
CDR3: CASSLVRDQDSYNEQFF
DNA: TGTGCCAGCAGCTTAGTCAGGGACCAGGACTCCTACAATGAGCAGTTCTTC

size: once
J: TRBJ1-3
D: .
V: TRBV3-1
CDR3: CASSQDRGRGVPGNTIYF
DNA: TGTGCCAGCAGCCAAGATCGGGGCCGGGGAGTACCTGGAAACACCATATATTTT

size: .
J: TRBJ2-7
D: .
V: TRBV5-1
CDR3: CASRDLTHNEQYF
DNA: TGCGCCTCCCGGGACCTTACCCACAATGAGCAGTACTTC

size: .
J: TRBJ2-2
D: .
V: TRBV2
CDR3: CASRKFSTALTGELFF
DNA: TGTGCCAGCCGGAAATTTTCGACGGCCTTAACCGGGGAGCTGTTTTTT

size: .
J: TRBJ2-3
D: TRBD2
V: TRBV9
CDR3: CASSVAGGYTDTQYF
DNA: TGTGCCAGCAGCGTAGCGGGGGGGTACACAGATACGCAGTATTTT

size: .
J: TRBJ2-5
D: .
V: TRBV9
CDR3: CASSVGAARRETQYF
DNA: TGTGCCAGCAGCGTAGGAGCGGCCAGACGGGAGACCCAGTACTTC

size: few
J: TRBJ2-1
D: TRBD2
V: TRBV27
CDR3: CASRKGLAGGGEQFF
DNA: TGTGCCAGCAGAAAAGGACTAGCGGGGGGGGGTGAGCAGTTCTTC

size: .
J: TRBJ2-7
D: .
V: TRBV12-5
CDR3: CASGLSSYEQYF
DNA: TGTGCTAGTGGCCTTAGCTCCTACGAGCAGTACTTC

size: .
J: TRBJ2-3
D: TRBD1
V: TRBV4-2
CDR3: CASSPRGEGADLADTQYF
DNA: TGTGCCAGCAGCCCTCGCGGCGAGGGGGCTGACTTAGCAGATACGCAGTATTTT

size: .
J: TRBJ1-5
D: .
V: TRBV29-1
CDR3: CSVQGDSNQPQHF
DNA: TGCAGCGTCCAAGGAGATAGCAATCAGCCCCAGCATTTT

size: .
J: TRBJ2-1
D: TRBD1
V: TRBV20-1
CDR3: CSAADRVAYNEQFF
DNA: TGCAGTGCTGCAGACAGGGTAGCCTACAATGAGCAGTTCTTC

size: many
J: TRBJ2-5
D: .
V: TRBV11-2
CDR3: CASSPRGTQETQYF
DNA: TGTGCCAGCAGCCCACGGGGGACCCAAGAGACCCAGTACTTC

size: few
J: TRBJ2-5
D: .
V: TRBV12-3/TRBV12-4
CDR3: CASSLDGRQETQYF
DNA: TGTGCCAGCAGTTTAGACGGCAGGCAAGAGACCCAGTACTTC

size: .
J: TRBJ1-4
D: .
V: TRBV5-5
CDR3: CASSLASREKLFF
DNA: TGTGCCAGCAGCTTGGCCTCTCGGGAAAAACTGTTTTTT

size: .
J: TRBJ1-1
D: .
V: TRBV9
CDR3: CASTLGRGSTEAFF
DNA: TGTGCCAGCACCCTAGGGCGGGGGTCCACTGAAGCTTTCTTT

size: few
J: TRBJ1-2
D: TRBD1
V: TRBV7-9
CDR3: CASSGPGTGGAYGYTF
DNA: TGTGCCAGCAGCGGCCCCGGGACAGGGGGAGCTTATGGCTACACCTTC

size: many
J: TRBJ2-1
D: TRBD2
V: TRBV20-1
CDR3: CSASGKWYNEQFF
DNA: TGCAGTGCGAGCGGGAAATGGTACAATGAGCAGTTCTTC

size: .
J: TRBJ1-4
D: TRBD1
V: TRBV28
CDR3: CASRNDREEANEKLFF
DNA: TGTGCCAGCAGGAACGACAGGGAGGAGGCTAATGAAAAACTGTTTTTT

size: many
J: TRBJ1-1
D: .
V: TRBV25-1
CDR3: CASSESGGHTEAFF
DNA: TGTGCCAGCAGTGAAAGCGGGGGGCACACTGAAGCTTTCTTT

size: .
J: TRBJ2-3
D: .
V: TRBV3-1
CDR3: CASSQETVGTDTQYF
DNA: TGTGCCAGCAGCCAAGAGACAGTCGGCACAGATACGCAGTATTTT

size: many
J: TRBJ2-5
D: .
V: TRBV7-9
CDR3: CASSSTGRETQYF
DNA: TGTGCCAGCAGCTCTACGGGGAGAGAGACCCAGTACTTC

size: .
J: TRBJ1-5
D: .
V: TRBV2
CDR3: CASSEKRPSNQPQHF
DNA: TGTGCCAGCAGTGAAAAGAGACCGAGCAATCAGCCCCAGCATTTT

size: .
J: TRBJ1-2
D: .
V: TRBV6-1
CDR3: CASRHSTAYGHTF
DNA: TGTGCCAGCAGGCACTCGACAGCCTATGGCCACACCTTC

size: many
J: TRBJ2-4
D: .
V: TRBV12-3/TRBV12-4
CDR3: CASSFGLAKNIQYF
DNA: TGTGCCAGCAGTTTTGGACTAGCCAAAAACATTCAGTACTTC

size: few
J: TRBJ2-7
D: .
V: TRBV12-3/TRBV12-4
CDR3: CASSLGWDYEQYF
DNA: TGTGCCAGCAGTTTAGGGTGGGATTACGAGCAGTACTTC

size: many
J: TRBJ1-2
D: .
V: TRBV5-6
CDR3: CASSLSYLLNYGYTF
DNA: TGTGCCAGCAGCTTGTCGTATCTTCTCAACTATGGCTACACCTTC

size: .
J: TRBJ2-6
D: .
V: TRBV19
CDR3: CASKEGNSGANVLTF
DNA: TGTGCCAGTAAGGAGGGAAATTCTGGGGCCAACGTCCTGACTTTC

size: few
J: TRBJ2-5
D: TRBD1
V: TRBV12-3/TRBV12-4
CDR3: CASRGDSTQETQYF
DNA: TGTGCCAGCAGGGGGGACAGCACTCAAGAGACCCAGTACTTC

size: .
J: TRBJ2-7
D: TRBD1
V: TRBV10-3
CDR3: CAAGQVKLYEQYF
DNA: TGTGCCGCTGGACAGGTGAAACTCTACGAGCAGTACTTC